One sample yielded the 27 T cell receptor beta chains listed below, sequenced in a study of CD8+ T cells in alopecia areata. Once RNA had been extracted, it was reverse transcribed into cDNA to act as the sequencing template. Some clones are missing from TCRdb's copy, which holds only in-frame ones; the method was immunoSEQ multiplex PCR. Sampling found some 110,000 clones, none seen once. The sequenced sample was lesional skin. Receptors originate from a C3H/HeJ mouse with alopecia areata. Strain MHC haplotype: H2-k.

This clone was seen a handful of times. Gene names are mouse gene names. With the read ending 4 residues before the CDR3 end, the germline J gene is used to fill in that end. V and J are TRBV19 and TRBJ2-3; 7 positions agree with TRBD2. The CDR3 spans 14 residues. CDR1 and CDR2 (germline): FNHDT, SITEND (reference sequence). V was clipped by 7 bases and J by 0 bases; unmatched bases: 5. The CDR3 loop reads CASSDWDSAETLYF. The sequenced part of the CDR3 DNA is TGTGCCAGCTCCGACTGGGATAGTGCAGAA.

This clone has ten or more counts. The genes and germline here are from mouse. The read ends 4 residues before the CDR3 terminus; that terminus is restored from the germline J gene. The V call is TRBV13-3, the J call TRBJ2-1, with D perhaps matching TRBD1 (5 bases). Looked up from germline, CDR1 is NNHDY and CDR2 is SYVADS. The CDR3 runs 15 residues. Trimming took off 0 bases at V and 0 bases at J, with 7 bases between the two ends. The DNA read from the CDR3 is TGTGCCAGCAGTGATGCGACAGTTAACTATGCT. Translation: CASSDATVNYA. The CDR3 in its entirety is CASSDATVNYAEQFF.

In regard to this clone: The gene names here belong to mouse. With the read ending 4 residues before the CDR3 end, the germline J gene is used to fill in that end. This chain links TRBV19 with TRBJ2-4, with TRBD2 identical over 11 bases. The CDR3 runs to 17 residues. The germline V gene has CDR1 FNHDT and CDR2 SITEND (reference sequence). The J segment lost 0 bases and the V segment lost 1 base, leaving 4 bases of the junction unmatched. Here the CDR3 reads CASSIPGLGASQNTLYF. Partial CDR3 DNA: TGTGCCAGCAGTATACCGGGACTGGGGGCTAGTCAAAAC.

The sample holds a few counts of this clone. Gene labels here are mouse ones. The CDR3 is cut off 4 residues early in the read; its end comes from the germline J gene. The identical CDR3 is also encoded by other nucleotide sequences in the sample. This chain connects TRBV13-3 to TRBJ2-5, with 8 positions matching TRBD1. The CDR3 is 15 residues long. Germline lookup yields CDR1 NNHDY and CDR2 SYVADS. V trimming: 3 bases; J trimming: 2 bases; junction bases outside the gene matches: 5. The CDR3 bases that were read are TGTGCCAGCAGTGGTACAGGGGGTTCCCAAGAC. Protein sequence: CASSGTGGSQD. The full CDR3 sequence reads CASSGTGGSQDTQYF.

As for this clone: Each gene name is a mouse one. The read comes to an end 4 residues before the CDR3 does, leaving the germline J gene to fill in the end. The chain links TRBV13-2 to TRBJ2-1; tentative D call: TRBD2 (5 bases). Trimming took 2 bases from V and 0 from J, leaving 9 bases between them. The germline gives CDR1 NNHNN, CDR2 SYGAGS (reference sequence). The CDR3 length is 15 residues. CDR3 DNA (partial): TGTGCCAGCGGTGAGGGCTGGGATAACTATGCT. This codes for CASGEGWDNYA. The complete CDR3 reads CASGEGWDNYAEQFF.

Notes on this clone: Gene names are mouse gene names. The CDR3 extends 4 residues past the end of the read, so its final part is completed from the germline J gene. This sequence joins TRBV19 and TRBJ2-5; 8 nucleotides match TRBD2. The V and J ends lost 4 bases and 0 bases, in that order; junction bases with no gene match: 4. Germline V gene sequence: CDR1 FNHDT, CDR2 SITEND (reference sequence). The CDR3 runs 15 residues. CDR3 amino acids: CASSQTGVNQDTQYF. The covered CDR3 bases are TGTGCCAGCAGTCAGACTGGGGTTAACCAAGAC.

A remark on this clone: Gene names and germline match the mouse. Read sequence stops 4 residues before the CDR3 end, and the germline J gene provides the missing end. The chain combines TRBV1 with TRBJ2-1, with 9 positions matching TRBD2. Germline CDR1 NSQYPW, CDR2 LRSPGD (reference sequence). With V trimmed by 2 bases and J by 3 bases, 5 bases remained unmatched. The CDR3 is 16 amino acids. The CDR3 is CTCSANRDWAYAEQFF. The DNA read from the CDR3 is TGCACCTGCAGTGCAAACCGGGACTGGGCCTATGCT.

This clone was counted between two and nine times. Gene labels here are mouse ones. The observed sequence ends 4 residues before the CDR3 terminus, with the missing tail filled in from the germline J gene. The rearrangement joins TRBV13-3 to TRBJ2-1; D gene uncertain. CDR1 NNHDY and CDR2 SYVADS come from the germline V gene. V lost 6 bases and J lost 2, with 9 bases in between. The CDR3 extends over 13 amino acids. CDR3 loop: CASTPEHYAEQFF. The DNA read from the CDR3 is TGTGCCAGCACCCCAGAACACTATGCT.

There are a few counts of this clone. Gene names are mouse gene names. CDR3 DNA (partial): TGCACCTGCAGTGCAGAAACTGGAGTTAACCAAGAC. It yields the protein CTCSAETGVNQD. The full CDR3 is CTCSAETGVNQDTQYF. The rearrangement joins TRBV1 to TRBJ2-5; D is perhaps TRBD2 (5 bases). From the germline J gene comes the end of the CDR3, since the read stops 4 residues before it. Germline V gene data show CDR1 as NSQYPW and CDR2 as LRSPGD (reference sequence). The CDR3 covers 16 residues. V lost 0 bases and J 0 bases, leaving 10 bases between the germline ends.

A few counts support this clone. Gene and germline names: mouse. The CDR3 extends 4 residues past the end of the read, so its final part is completed from the germline J gene. The chain uses TRBV13-3 and TRBJ1-1; tentative D call: TRBD1 (5 bases). Germline loops: CDR1 NNHDY, CDR2 SYVADS. Trimming removed 6 bases at V and 4 bases at J, with 10 bases between. The CDR3 loop spans 12 amino acids. The part of the CDR3 DNA that was read is TGTGCCAGCAATTCAGGGTTCACA. It is translated as CASNSGFT. In full, the CDR3 is CASNSGFTEVFF.

With regard to this clone: Here the gene names and germline are mouse. The CDR3 goes on 4 residues after the read ends, and that part is filled in from the germline J gene. The chain joins TRBV1 to TRBJ2-1, with 12 bases lining up with TRBD1. The CDR3 is made up of 16 amino acids. CDR1 and CDR2 from the germline V gene are NSQYPW and LRSPGD (reference sequence). Trimming at V came to 3 bases and at J to 6 bases, leaving 6 bases not matched to a gene. The DNA read from the CDR3 is TGCACCTGCAGTGCGCCCGGGACAGGGGGCGGTGCT. Its translation is CTCSAPGTGGGA. The full CDR3 protein is CTCSAPGTGGGAEQFF.

This clone was counted ten times or more. Germline and genes here are mouse. The read terminates 4 residues ahead of where the CDR3 ends, so the germline J gene completes it. The V gene is TRBV13-1, the J gene TRBJ2-5; weak D call: TRBD2 (6 bases). V lost 0 bases and J lost 0, with 8 bases in between. The CDR3 covers 15 residues. Germline V lookup: CDR1 NSHNY, CDR2 SYGAGN. CDR3 bases read: TGTGCCAGCAGTGATGTACTGGGTAACCAAGAC. As protein: CASSDVLGNQD. The whole CDR3 protein is CASSDVLGNQDTQYF.

In the case of this clone: The germline and genes are mouse ones. The sequence runs out 4 residues before the end of the CDR3; the remainder is reconstructed from the germline J gene. V and J are TRBV19 and TRBJ2-7; D is possibly TRBD1 (6 bases). Germline lookup yields CDR1 FNHDT and CDR2 SITEND (reference sequence). This CDR3 has 13 residues. Trimming removed 4 bases at V and 3 bases at J, with 11 bases between. The DNA read from the CDR3 is TGTGCCAGCAGTCGACAGGAGGTCTAT. This translates into CASSRQEVY. The CDR3 reads in full as CASSRQEVYEQYF.

This clone was observed a few times. Genes here carry mouse names. The read comes to an end 4 residues before the CDR3 does, leaving the germline J gene to fill in the end. The chain recombines TRBV1 with TRBJ2-5; TRBD1 matches 8 bases. Per the germline V gene, CDR1 is NSQYPW and CDR2 is LRSPGD (reference sequence). The CDR3 spans 15 residues. J gave up 3 bases and V 0 bases, and 2 bases lay outside the gene matches. The sequenced CDR3 bases are TGCACCTGCAGTGCAGACCGACAGGGGCAAGAC. Encoded protein: CTCSADRQGQD. The whole CDR3 protein is CTCSADRQGQDTQYF.

To note about this clone: The germline and genes are mouse ones. The read ends 4 residues before the CDR3 terminus; that terminus is restored from the germline J gene. The gene calls are TRBV13-3 and TRBJ1-1; possible D gene TRBD1, 6 bases. Germline V lookup: CDR1 NNHDY, CDR2 SYVADS. This CDR3 spans 15 amino acids. V dropped 0 bases and J dropped 3 bases, with 12 bases sitting between them. The DNA read from the CDR3 is TGTGCCAGCAGTGATGTTGCAGGGGAGGACACA. Its translation: CASSDVAGEDT. The complete CDR3 reads CASSDVAGEDTEVFF.

This clone was seen ten or more times. These gene names are mouse names. The DNA read from the CDR3 is TGTGCCAGCAGTGTACAGGGTTTCTATGCT. It is translated as CASSVQGFYA. The whole CDR3 protein reads CASSVQGFYAEQFF. The J gene is TRBJ2-1, the V gene TRBV13-3; possible D gene TRBD1, 6 bases. Read data end 4 residues before the CDR3 end; the end is taken from the germline J gene. CDR1 is NNHDY, CDR2 SYVADS, per germline. The CDR3 sequence is 14 residues long. V was cut by 3 bases and J by 3 bases, with 10 bases left in between.

This clone was recorded a few times. Mouse germline and gene names are used. Read coverage stops 4 residues before the CDR3 terminus; the germline J gene supplies the remainder. The chain recombines TRBV12-2 with TRBJ2-1, with 9 nucleotides matching TRBD1. Trimming took 2 bases from V and 6 from J; bases not matched to a gene: 1. Germline V CDR1 and CDR2: SGHLS, HYDKME. The length of the CDR3 is 13 residues. The CDR3 bases that were read are TGTGCCAGCTCTCAGACAGGGGGTGCT. Translating gives CASSQTGGA. The CDR3 as a whole reads CASSQTGGAEQFF.

A note on this clone: These gene names are mouse names. The DNA read from the CDR3 is TGTGCCAGCAGTATGATTCAGGCAAACACA. This sequence encodes CASSMIQANT. In full, the CDR3 is CASSMIQANTEVFF. This sequence joins TRBV19 and TRBJ1-1; unclear D gene. The DNA ends 4 residues before the CDR3 does, and the rest of the CDR3 is filled in from the germline J gene. The CDR3 spans 14 residues. Trimming left V 2 bases short and J 0 bases short, with 8 bases between. CDR1 FNHDT and CDR2 SITEND come from the germline V gene (reference sequence).

On this clone itself: The listed genes are named as in mouse. The observed sequence ends 4 residues before the CDR3 terminus, with the missing tail filled in from the germline J gene. V gene TRBV13-3 combines with J gene TRBJ2-7, with 12 bases fitting TRBD2. The ends lost 2 bases at V and 3 bases at J; junction bases unmatched: 3. Germline-derived CDR1 and CDR2 are NNHDY and SYVADS. The CDR3 has 15 amino acids. The part of the CDR3 DNA that was read is TGTGCCAGCAGTGAAAGGACTGGGGGGGGCTAT. Its protein product is CASSERTGGGY. The CDR3 in full is CASSERTGGGYEQYF.

Remarks on this clone: Mouse gene names and germline throughout. The sequenced fragment ends 4 residues before the CDR3 boundary, so the rest is inferred from the germline J gene. The rearrangement joins TRBV1 to TRBJ2-1; TRBD2 matches at 11 bases. The germline V gene encodes CDR1 NSQYPW and CDR2 LRSPGD (reference sequence). The CDR3 consists of 17 residues. Losses at the gene ends were 1 base for V and 4 bases for J; bases not matched to a gene: 6. The part of the CDR3 DNA that was read is TGCACCTGCAGTGCAGGAACTGGGGGGGCGAGGTATGCT. This sequence encodes CTCSAGTGGARYA. In full, the CDR3 is CTCSAGTGGARYAEQFF.

About this clone itself: The DNA translation disagrees with the TCRdb protein at residue 12, so the protein in this description comes from the DNA. Each gene name is a mouse one. The CDR3 end is not reached by the read, which stops 3 residues before it; the germline J gene fills it in. The rearrangement uses TRBV1 and TRBJ1-3; TRBD1 aligns across 7 bases. The CDR3 runs 15 residues. The V gene end was trimmed by 3 bases and the J gene end by 1 base; junction bases not matched to a gene: 3. The germline CDR1 and CDR2 sequences are NSQYPW and LRSPGD (reference sequence). The CDR3 loop is CTCSAADRSGNTLYF. The sequenced CDR3 bases are TGCACCTGCAGTGCGGCGGACAGGTCTGGAAATACG.

This clone was seen a handful of times. Germline and genes here are mouse. The read ends 4 residues shy of where the CDR3 ends; the end is completed using the germline J gene. This chain connects TRBV13-3 to TRBJ2-2; 7 positions agree with TRBD1. V shed 0 bases and J 4 bases; nucleotides not matched to a gene: 6. The CDR3 contains 16 residues. The germline CDR1 and CDR2 sequences are NNHDY and SYVADS. CDR3: CASSDETGRGTGQLYF. CDR3 DNA, as far as it was read: TGTGCCAGCAGTGATGAGACAGGGCGAGGCACCGGG.

About this clone itself: Gene names are the mouse ones. The CDR3 end is not reached by the read, which stops 4 residues before it; the germline J gene fills it in. The chain is built from TRBV13-2 and TRBJ2-7; TRBD1 matches 8 bases. The CDR3 consists of 15 residues. V lost 2 bases and J lost 2; bases outside the gene matches: 6. The V gene's germline CDR1 is NNHNN and CDR2 SYGAGS (reference sequence). The sequenced part of the CDR3 DNA is TGTGCCAGCGGTGAACCGGGGACAGGAACCTAT. Translated: CASGEPGTGTY. The whole CDR3 sequence is CASGEPGTGTYEQYF.

This clone was found a few times. Gene labels here are mouse ones. From the germline J gene comes the end of the CDR3, since the read stops 4 residues before it. The gene calls are TRBV13-3 and TRBJ2-7, with TRBD1 identical over 9 bases. The junction had 3 bases not matched to a gene; V was cut back by 2 bases and J by 3 bases. Germline CDR1 is NNHDY and CDR2 is SYVADS. CDR3 size: 14 residues. The sequenced part of the CDR3 DNA is TGTGCCAGCAGTGACGACAGGGGGGACTAT. Amino acid sequence: CASSDDRGDY. The full CDR3 is CASSDDRGDYEQYF.

Comment on this clone: All gene names here are mouse names. Read sequence stops 4 residues before the CDR3 end, and the germline J gene provides the missing end. This rearrangement joins TRBV1 to TRBJ2-1, with D perhaps matching TRBD1 (5 bases). CDR3 length: 14 amino acids. Trimming cost V 3 bases and J 4 bases, with 10 bases left between them. In germline, CDR1 is NSQYPW, CDR2 LRSPGD (reference sequence). CDR3 DNA, as far as it was read: TGCACCTGCAGTGCGAGGACAATATATGCT. Residues: CTCSARTIYA. The entire CDR3 protein reads CTCSARTIYAEQFF.

Note on this clone: Mouse gene names and germline throughout. The read comes to an end 4 residues before the CDR3 does, leaving the germline J gene to fill in the end. V usage is TRBV1 and J usage is TRBJ2-2; D unresolved. Trimming shortened V by 2 bases and J by 0 bases, and 13 bases separated the two germline ends. The CDR3 is made up of 17 amino acids. CDR1 is NSQYPW and CDR2 is LRSPGD in the germline V gene (reference sequence). CDR3 sequence: CTCSAQAPIANTGQLYF. The DNA read from the CDR3 is TGCACCTGCAGTGCACAGGCCCCAATTGCAAACACCGGG.

As concerns this clone: The gene names given are mouse names. The read terminates 4 residues before the CDR3 end, so the remaining end is supplied by the germline J gene. This chain joins TRBV16 and TRBJ1-1; D perhaps matches TRBD1 (6 bases). This CDR3 is 17 amino acids long. In germline, CDR1 is SGHSA, CDR2 FRNQAP. Trimming removed 0 bases at V and 0 bases at J, with 14 bases between. CDR3 bases read: TGTGCAAGCAGCTTAGATGACCCGGACAGTGCAAACACA. Translated, it gives CASSLDDPDSANT. The entire CDR3 reads CASSLDDPDSANTEVFF. The full variable domain, in which reference TRBV16 and TRBJ1-1 provide the parts outside the CDR3, is NAGVIQTPRHKVTGKGQEATLWCEPISGHSAVFWYRQTIVQGLEFLTYFRNQAPIDDSGMPKERFSAQMPNQSHSTLKIQSTQPQDSAVYLCASSLDDPDSANTEVFFGKGTRLTVV.